These 26 T cell receptor beta chains were sequenced from one sample in a study of metastatic and nonmetastatic thyroid tumors. TCRdb re-analyzed the PCR reads through MiXCR. Of 20,000 to 25,000 clones in the sample, 24% are singletons; the top ten hold about 6%. Before thyroid surgery, none of the patients had received any treatment. The sequenced material came from tumor tissue. The receptors were sampled from a female donor with papillary thyroid cancer or a benign thyroid nodule (not recorded which). Some clones in this sample may be carry-over from other donors' samples.

This clone is medium-sized within its sample. The chain couples TRBV28 to TRBJ1-2; the D is unclear. V lost 5 bases to trimming and J lost 8 bases, with 15 bases between them. Per germline, CDR1 MDHEN and CDR2 SYDVKM. This CDR3 comprises 13 residues. Here the CDR3 reads CASSPHSEGGYTF. The CDR3 bases are TGTGCCAGCAGTCCCCATTCTGAGGGAGGCTACACCTTC.

There are a few counts of this clone. The V gene is TRBV5-1, the J gene TRBJ2-7; TRBD2 matches 10 bases. The CDR3 length is 18 residues. Germline-derived CDR1 and CDR2 are SGHRS and YFSETQ. Germline trimming cut 6 bases from V and 2 bases from J; bases unmatched to any gene: 17. As DNA, the CDR3 is TGCGCCAGCATCGATAAACCGACTAGCGGGTGTACGCCCTACGAGCAGTACTTC. Residues: CASIDKPTSGCTPYEQYF.

The V gene is TRBV6-2 or TRBV6-3, the J gene TRBJ1-2; D unclear. V was clipped by 5 bases and J by 8 bases, with 24 bases between them. The germline V gene has CDR1 MNHEY and CDR2 SVGEGT. The CDR3 runs 16 residues. CDR3 sequence: CASSPNEAGPNKGYTF. The CDR3 DNA reads as TGTGCCAGCAGTCCTAATGAAGCCGGGCCTAATAAAGGCTACACCTTC.

The chain uses TRBV6-1 and TRBJ1-1; D gene uncertain. Per germline, CDR1 MNHNS and CDR2 SASEGT. V dropped 6 bases and J dropped 1 base, with 9 bases sitting between them. The CDR3 totals 13 residues. The CDR3 DNA is TGTGCCAGCAGGGTAAACAGGAACACTGAAGCTTTCTTT. It codes for CASRVNRNTEAFF.

This clone is medium-sized in the sample. The J gene is TRBJ1-1, the V gene TRBV6-1; 10 bases line up with TRBD1. Germline V lookup: CDR1 MNHNS, CDR2 SASEGT. The V and J ends lost 5 bases and 2 bases, in that order; junction bases with no gene match: 5. There are 15 residues in the CDR3. The CDR3 region has the DNA TGTGCCAGCAGTACCCGGACAGGGGGTAACACTGAAGCTTTCTTT. Protein product: CASSTRTGGNTEAFF.

This clone was picked up a small number of times. The chain couples TRBV10-3 to TRBJ2-5, with 9 nucleotides matching TRBD1. V lost 10 bases and J lost 5; bases outside the gene matches: 5. The CDR3 extends over 12 amino acids. The germline V gene encodes CDR1 ENHRY and CDR2 SYGVKD. The CDR3 coding sequence is TGTGCCACCTTGGACAGGGGCGAGACCCAGTACTTC. Translated, it gives CATLDRGETQYF.

Regarding this clone: The junction shows a germline mismatch at one end, possibly a read error. This sequence joins TRBV7-8 and TRBJ2-2; 9 nucleotides match TRBD2. CDR1 is SGHVS, CDR2 FQNEAQ, per germline. The CDR3 extends over 17 amino acids. Written as DNA, the CDR3 is TGTGCCAGCAGCAGCCTGGCGGGAGGGCCTGACACCGAGGAGCTGTTTTTT. Translation gives CASSSLAGGPDTEELFF.

The V and J genes are TRBV20-1 and TRBJ1-2; the D gene is possibly TRBD1 (5 bases). Germline CDR1 and CDR2: DFQATT and SNEGSKA (reference sequence). V lost 0 bases, J lost 7 bases, and 9 bases lay in between. CDR3 length: 12 amino acids. The CDR3 region has the DNA TGCAGTGCTAGAGAGACAGTAGGTGGCTACACCTTC. It yields the protein CSARETVGGYTF.

In its sample, this clone was seen many times. This sequence may be a read error, since a much larger clone differs from it by one base. The chain links TRBV10-3 to TRBJ2-7; TRBD1 or TRBD2 may be the D gene (6 bases each). The CDR3 has 14 amino acids. Germline V CDR1 and CDR2: ENHRY, SYGVKD. CDR3 in DNA: TGTGCCGTCAGTGTAGAAGGGGGGAAGTACGAGCAGTACTTC. It yields the protein CAVSVEGGKYEQYF.

This clone was recorded at least ten times. CDR3 region: CASSKDGPTDTQYF. CDR3 sequence (DNA): TGTGCCAGCAGCAAGGACGGCCCCACAGATACGCAGTATTTT. This rearrangement joins TRBV7-2 to TRBJ2-3, with unresolved D. The CDR3 runs 14 residues. Looked up from germline, CDR1 is SGHTA and CDR2 is FQGNSA. V was pared by 5 bases and J by 2 bases, with 11 bases between.

This clone is labeled as medium-sized. This rearrangement joins TRBV15 to TRBJ2-7; no clear D. V was clipped by 0 bases and J by 5 bases, with 17 bases between them. CDR1 is LNHNV, CDR2 YYDKDF, per germline (reference sequence). The CDR3 runs to 16 residues. The CDR3 nucleotides read TGTGCCACCAGCAGAGATAGACTCCTTTCTGGCCACGAGCAGTACTTC. Amino acid sequence: CATSRDRLLSGHEQYF.

This clone was seen repeatedly, ten times or more. This chain links TRBV5-5 with TRBJ1-5; D gene unclear. The CDR3 contains 15 residues. Per the germline V gene, CDR1 is SGHKS and CDR2 is YYEKEE (reference sequence). Trimming removed 1 base at V and 6 bases at J, with 14 bases between. The CDR3 here is CASSLLPGGSQPQHF. The CDR3 DNA is TGTGCCAGCAGCTTGCTGCCAGGAGGGAGTCAGCCCCAGCATTTT.

This clone was seen more than once but under ten times. The rearrangement uses TRBV6-1 and TRBJ1-5; no clear D gene. The germline V gene encodes CDR1 MNHNS and CDR2 SASEGT. The CDR3 contains 15 residues. V shed 9 bases and J shed 2 bases, with 17 bases lying between them. The CDR3 loop is CARSKEEGGNQPQHF. In nucleotides, the CDR3 is TGTGCCAGGAGCAAAGAAGAAGGAGGCAATCAGCCCCAGCATTTT.

This clone is judged medium-sized. The chain joins TRBV4-1 to TRBJ2-3, with D perhaps being TRBD1 or TRBD2 (5 bases each). The V gene lost 8 bases and the J gene lost 6 bases, with 18 bases spanning the gap. The CDR3 runs to 14 residues. In germline, CDR1 is MGHRA, CDR2 YSYEKL. In nucleotides, the CDR3 is TGCGCCAGCGGACGAGGGACCGATGCTGATACGCAGTATTTT. It codes for CASGRGTDADTQYF.

The table lists this clone with many counts. The CDR3 is CASSPPGGQPQHF. CDR3 DNA: TGTGCCAGCAGCCCTCCGGGGGGGCAGCCCCAGCATTTT. The chain carries TRBV5-5 and TRBJ1-5, with D perhaps matching TRBD1 (5 bases). The length of the CDR3 is 13 residues. The ends were cut back, 4 bases at V and 7 bases at J, with 12 bases in the middle. Germline V gives CDR1 SGHKS, CDR2 YYEKEE (reference sequence).

J is TRBJ2-7 and V is TRBV20-1; D might be TRBD2 (5 bases). CDR1 and CDR2 from the germline V gene are DFQATT and SNEGSKA (reference sequence). The CDR3 contains 15 residues. Trimming left V 0 bases short and J 0 bases short, with 12 bases between. The CDR3 nucleotides are TGCAGTGCTAGAGAGGTCGGCAGCGGCTCCTACGAGCAGTACTTC. As protein: CSAREVGSGSYEQYF.

J is TRBJ2-1 and V is TRBV6-1, with 10 bases lining up with TRBD2. This CDR3 comprises 13 residues. Per germline, CDR1 MNHNS and CDR2 SASEGT. V lost 7 bases to trimming and J lost 9 bases; unmatched junction nucleotides: 6. CDR3 sequence (DNA): TGTGCCAGCATGGAGTTAGCGGGAGGTGAGCAGTTCTTC. Amino acid sequence: CASMELAGGEQFF.

On this clone: No conserved phenylalanine or tryptophan is present at the end of the CDR3, so a read error is the likely explanation. The chain joins TRBV7-2 to TRBJ2-7; D not resolved. There are 13 residues in the CDR3. Germline CDR1 reads SGHTA; CDR2 reads FQGNSA. Trimming shortened V by 5 bases and J by 7 bases, and 15 bases separated the two germline ends. The CDR3: CASSNRAQQEQYL. The CDR3 DNA sequence: TGTGCCAGCAGCAACCGGGCACAGCAGGAGCAGTACTTA.

This clone was detected only a few times. J is TRBJ2-7 and V is TRBV19, with D hard to call. With 3 bases removed from V and 5 bases from J, the gap between germline ends came to 14 bases. Germline V gene sequence: CDR1 LNHDA, CDR2 SQIVND (reference sequence). CDR3 length: 14 amino acids. In nucleotides, the CDR3 is TGTGCCAGTAGTATGGGAACGACGAGGCACGAGCAGTACTTC. Encoded protein: CASSMGTTRHEQYF.

This clone is medium-sized in the sample. V is TRBV28 and J is TRBJ1-3; D unclear. The CDR3 runs to 14 residues. CDR1 and CDR2 from the germline V gene are MDHEN and SYDVKM. V dropped 2 bases and J dropped 4 bases, with 9 bases sitting between them. Here the CDR3 reads CASSLPRLGNTIYF. CDR3 DNA: TGTGCCAGCAGTTTACCCAGGTTGGGAAACACCATATATTTT.

This clone was seen many times. This clone may be a read error of a much larger clone one base away. The V and J genes are TRBV30 and TRBJ2-7; 7 bases map to TRBD2. V lost 4 bases, J lost 6 bases, and 6 bases stayed unmatched. There are 12 residues in the CDR3. Germline CDR1 GTSNPN, CDR2 SVGIG (reference sequence). In DNA form, the CDR3 reads TGTGCCTGGAACGGGGGGTGGGGCGAGCAGTACTTC. It specifies CAWNGGWGEQYF.

Of note for this clone: The junction departs from germline at one end; a sequencing error may be responsible. CDR3 in amino acids: CASIEALGSIYGGYTF. The CDR3 region has the DNA TGTGCCAGCATTGAAGCGCTTGGCAGTATCTACGGGGGCTACACCTTC. This chain connects TRBV2 to TRBJ1-2; D remains ambiguous. CDR1 and CDR2 from the germline V gene are SNHLY and FYNNEI. The CDR3 contains 16 residues. Using reference TRBV2 and TRBJ1-2 for the parts outside the CDR3, the full variable domain is EPEVTQTPSHQVTQMGQEVILRCVPISNHLYFYWYRQILGQKVEFLVSFYNNEISEKSEIFDDQFSVERPDGSNFTLKIRSTKLEDSAMYFCASIEALGSIYGGYTFGSGTRLTVV.

This clone appeared many times. In nucleotides, the CDR3 is TGTGCCAGTAGTATACCGAGTAGCATGAGCCAAGAGACCCAGTACTTC. This translates into CASSIPSSMSQETQYF. This chain joins TRBV19 and TRBJ2-5; D gene uncertain. This CDR3 has 16 amino acids. Germline values: CDR1 LNHDA, CDR2 SQIVND (reference sequence). V gave up 2 bases and J gave up 1 base, with 14 bases separating them. Based on the CDR3 plus reference TRBV19 and TRBJ2-5, the full variable domain is DGGITQSPKYLFRKEGQNVTLSCEQNLNHDAMYWYRQDPGQGLRLIYYSQIVNDFQKGDIAEGYSVSREKKESFPLTVTSAQKNPTAFYLCASSIPSSMSQETQYFGPGTRLLVL.

This clone was recorded many times. V usage is TRBV5-4 and J usage is TRBJ2-1; D perhaps matches TRBD2 (5 bases). The CDR3 sequence is 14 residues long. Germline V CDR1 and CDR2: SGHNT, YYREEE (reference sequence). The V end was cut by 1 base, the J end by 4 bases, with 9 bases between. CDR3 protein: CASSLYGEYNEQFF. The CDR3, as DNA: TGTGCCAGCAGCTTGTACGGGGAATACAATGAGCAGTTCTTC.

This clone was picked up many times. The gene calls are TRBV24-1 and TRBJ2-3, with TRBD1 matching over 7 bases. This CDR3 is 15 amino acids long. CDR1 KGHDR and CDR2 SFDVKD come from the germline V gene. J lost 4 bases, V lost 5 bases, and 8 bases had no gene match. The chain's CDR3 is CATSGDRVESDTQYF. DNA of the CDR3: TGTGCCACCAGTGGAGACAGGGTTGAATCAGATACGCAGTATTTT.

The chain recombines TRBV7-9 with TRBJ1-1, with D possibly matching TRBD1 (6 bases). The CDR3 has 13 amino acids. From germline, CDR1 is SEHNR and CDR2 FQNEAQ (reference sequence). Trimming removed 8 bases from V and 6 bases from J, with 16 bases in between. For the CDR3, the DNA is TGTGCCAGCCAACAGGAGGGGGAAGCTGAAGCTTTCTTT. It specifies CASQQEGEAEAFF. Combining the CDR3 with reference TRBV7-9 and TRBJ1-1 gives the whole variable domain DTGVSQNPRHKITKRGQNVTFRCDPISEHNRLYWYRQTLGQGPEFLTYFQNEAQLEKSRLLSDRFSAERPKGSFSTLEIQRTEQGDSAMYLCASQQEGEAEAFFGQGTRLTVV.